This TCR beta chain was recorded in a study of glioma-infiltrating T cells (TCRdb year 2016). For the study in its entirety: The study sequenced TCR alpha- and beta-chain repertoires from glioma tissue, from non-neoplastic brain tissue and from matched peripheral blood mononuclear cells. To gauge divergence between tissue and blood T-cell populations, every tissue-infiltrating repertoire was compared against the peripheral blood repertoire from the same patient. Three low-grade glioma patients, roughly eight primary glioblastoma patients, and three non-glioma patients who contributed non-neoplastic brain tissue made up the paired cohort. Overall results and qualifications from the work: The group comparisons were based on small numbers of patients: three non-neoplastic, three low-grade glioma and seven or eight glioblastoma patients. In non-neoplastic patients, VJ-independent divergence between tissue and blood fell below expectation, whereas in all gliomas, and especially in low-grade gliomas, the divergence rose above expectation. Very few CDR3 sequences were found to be shared between tissue and blood, and this scarcity was attributed to high CDR3 diversity and limited sampling.

The CDR1 and CDR2 encoded by the germline V gene are SQVTM and ANQGSEA. The CDR3 spans 15 residues, from the cysteine through the phenylalanine. Solely the CDR3 DNA is kept, with 45 bases framed from the first base. V and J are trimmed by 4 bases and 3 bases, and the gene matches miss 8 bases of the junction. This clonotype was seen only a few times. The antigen this receptor binds is unknown. The record has no base qualities; no much larger clone is one base away. The iRepertoire nested amplicon-rescue multiplex PCR (arm-PCR) platform was used to amplify TCR alpha and beta CDR3 regions from RNA. For one-step reverse transcription and amplification, roughly 100-450 ng of tissue mRNA or PBMC total RNA was used as input. After bead purification, a secondary multiplex PCR added Illumina adapters, and libraries were gel-purified between 200 and 400 bp. The libraries contained internal 6-nucleotide barcodes that were used for demultiplexing. Sequencing of the libraries was done on an Illumina MiSeq using 2x220 or 2x250 nucleotide paired-end reads. Per the original workflow: FLASH 1.2.11 was used to merge paired reads, and BWA-MEM then aligned the reads to the GRCh37 human genome before TRA and TRB reads were extracted. V and J assignment used an IMGT-derived reference of cassette sequences and CDR3 motifs that included pseudogenes. Three-frame translation of reads was performed, and productive CDR3s were defined as those with a C...FGXG motif and no stop codons. A clonotype was defined as a unique combination of a V-J cassette pair and a CDR3 amino acid sequence. Reads were filtered by Hamming distance, with the threshold set by the sequence error rate of each sample in mapped regions. Starting from the raw public reads, TCRdb applied fastp trimming at Q25, assembled clones with MiXCR and retained in-frame beta chains. Every distinct CDR3 protein forms one entry, paired with its most common genes and DNA. The V and J calls here are based on TCRdb, not the publication. The sample table lists 150,000 to 200,000 distinct CDR3 sequences, around 42% of them with a count of one. Roughly 5.2% of the sample rests with the top ten.

The sequence was obtained from a human donor with low-grade glioma or glioblastoma, undergoing nonglioma brain surgery, or in good health (not recorded which). Sequenced material: glioma tissue, nonneoplastic brain tissue, or PBMCs (not recorded which). Here the chain combines TRBV29-1 and TRBJ2-5; a stretch of 10 junction bases matches TRBD1. The CDR3: CSVARTGGVKETQYF. At the DNA level, the sequence is TGCAGCGTTGCCCGGACAGGGGGGGTAAAAGAGACCCAGTACTTC.